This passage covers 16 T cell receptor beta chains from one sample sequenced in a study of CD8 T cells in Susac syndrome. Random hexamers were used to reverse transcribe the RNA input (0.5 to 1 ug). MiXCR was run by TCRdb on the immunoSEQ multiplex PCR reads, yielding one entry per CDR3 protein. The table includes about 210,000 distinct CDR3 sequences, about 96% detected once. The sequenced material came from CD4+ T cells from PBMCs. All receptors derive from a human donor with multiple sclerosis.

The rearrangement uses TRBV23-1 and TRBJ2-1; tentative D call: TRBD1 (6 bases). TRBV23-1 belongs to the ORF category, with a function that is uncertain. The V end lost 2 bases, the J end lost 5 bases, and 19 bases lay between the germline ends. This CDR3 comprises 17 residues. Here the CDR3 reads CASSQPVEAGANNEQFF. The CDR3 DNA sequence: TGCGCCAGCAGTCAACCCGTCGAGGCAGGGGCCAACAATGAGCAGTTCTTC.

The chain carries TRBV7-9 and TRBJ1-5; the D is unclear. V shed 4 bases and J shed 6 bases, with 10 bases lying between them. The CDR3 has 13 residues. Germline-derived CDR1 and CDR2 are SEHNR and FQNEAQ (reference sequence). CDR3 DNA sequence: TGTGCCAGCAGCTCGCGGGCAGTTCAGCCCCAGCATTTT. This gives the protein CASSSRAVQPQHF.

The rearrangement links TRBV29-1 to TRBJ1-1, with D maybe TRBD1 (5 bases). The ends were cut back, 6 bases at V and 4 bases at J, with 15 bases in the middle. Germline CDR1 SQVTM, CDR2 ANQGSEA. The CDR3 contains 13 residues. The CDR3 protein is CSVSRERGTEAFF. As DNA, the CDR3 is TGCAGCGTCAGCAGGGAAAGGGGCACTGAAGCTTTCTTT.

The CDR3 nucleotides read TGCAGTGCTCCAATAGGCAGTGCCTACAATGAGCAGTTCTTC. It is translated as CSAPIGSAYNEQFF. The V and J genes are TRBV20-1 and TRBJ2-1; the D is unclear. CDR1 is DFQATT and CDR2 is SNEGSKA in the germline V gene (reference sequence). This CDR3 has 14 residues. Trimming removed 5 bases from V and 2 bases from J, with 13 bases in between.

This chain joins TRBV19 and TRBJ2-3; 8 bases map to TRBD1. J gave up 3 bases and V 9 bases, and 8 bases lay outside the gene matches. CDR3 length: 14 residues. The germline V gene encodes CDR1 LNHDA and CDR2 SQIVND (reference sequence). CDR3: CASNQGAMTDTQYF. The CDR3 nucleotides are TGTGCCAGCAACCAGGGGGCGATGACAGATACGCAGTATTTT. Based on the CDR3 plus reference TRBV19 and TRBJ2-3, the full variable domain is DGGITQSPKYLFRKEGQNVTLSCEQNLNHDAMYWYRQDPGQGLRLIYYSQIVNDFQKGDIAEGYSVSREKKESFPLTVTSAQKNPTAFYLCASNQGAMTDTQYFGPGTRLTVL.

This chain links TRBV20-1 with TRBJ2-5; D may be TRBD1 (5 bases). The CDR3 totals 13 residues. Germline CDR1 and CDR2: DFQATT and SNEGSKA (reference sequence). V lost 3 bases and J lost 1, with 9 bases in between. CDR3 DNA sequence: TGCAGTGCTAGGCAGGGTTTCCAAGAGACCCAGTACTTC. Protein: CSARQGFQETQYF.

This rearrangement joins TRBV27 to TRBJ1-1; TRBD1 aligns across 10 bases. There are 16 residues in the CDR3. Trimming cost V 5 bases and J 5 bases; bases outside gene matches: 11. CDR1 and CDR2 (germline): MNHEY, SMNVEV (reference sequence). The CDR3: CASSPLGQGSGTEAFF. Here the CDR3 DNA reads TGTGCCAGCAGTCCCCTGGGACAGGGGTCGGGTACTGAAGCTTTCTTT.

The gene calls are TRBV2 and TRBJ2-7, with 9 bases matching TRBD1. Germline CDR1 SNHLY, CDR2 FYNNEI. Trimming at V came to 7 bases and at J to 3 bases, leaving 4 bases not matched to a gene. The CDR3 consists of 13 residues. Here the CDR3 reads CASKTDRGYEQYF. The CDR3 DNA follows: TGTGCCAGCAAGACGGACAGGGGCTACGAGCAGTACTTC. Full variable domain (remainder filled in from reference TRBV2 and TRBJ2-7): EPEVTQTPSHQVTQMGQEVILRCVPISNHLYFYWYRQILGQKVEFLVSFYNNEISEKSEIFDDQFSVERPDGSNFTLKIRSTKLEDSAMYFCASKTDRGYEQYFGPGTRLTVT.

The CDR3 bases are TGCAGTGCCATTACAGGGGGCTCTCAAGAGACCCAGTACTTC. This codes for CSAITGGSQETQYF. The chain uses TRBV20-1 and TRBJ2-5, with 9 bases matching TRBD1. This CDR3 contains 14 residues. The V segment lost 6 bases and the J segment 2 bases; nucleotides outside the gene matches: 7. The germline V gene encodes CDR1 DFQATT and CDR2 SNEGSKA (reference sequence).

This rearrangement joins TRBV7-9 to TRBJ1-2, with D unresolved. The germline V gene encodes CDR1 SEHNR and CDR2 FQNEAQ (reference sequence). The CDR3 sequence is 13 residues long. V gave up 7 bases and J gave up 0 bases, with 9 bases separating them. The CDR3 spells CASNQYTNYGYTF. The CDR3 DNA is TGTGCCAGCAACCAGTATACTAACTATGGCTACACCTTC.

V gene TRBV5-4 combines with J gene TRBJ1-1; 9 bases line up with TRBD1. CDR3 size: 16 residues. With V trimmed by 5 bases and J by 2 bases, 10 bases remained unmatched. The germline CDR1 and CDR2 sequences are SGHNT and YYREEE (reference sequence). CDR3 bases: TGTGCCAGCAGTCATCCCGGGACAGGGTTAAACACTGAAGCTTTCTTT. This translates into CASSHPGTGLNTEAFF.

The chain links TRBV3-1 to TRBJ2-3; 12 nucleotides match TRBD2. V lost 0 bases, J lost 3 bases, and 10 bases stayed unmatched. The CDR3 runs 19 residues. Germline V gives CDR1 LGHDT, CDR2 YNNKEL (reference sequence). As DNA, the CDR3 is TGTGCCAGCAGCCAAGATCGGACTAGCGGGACCCAGGGGACAGATACGCAGTATTTT. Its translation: CASSQDRTSGTQGTDTQYF.

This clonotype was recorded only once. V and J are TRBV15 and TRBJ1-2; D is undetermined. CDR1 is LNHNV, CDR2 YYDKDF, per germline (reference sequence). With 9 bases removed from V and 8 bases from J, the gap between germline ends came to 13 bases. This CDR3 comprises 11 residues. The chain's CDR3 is CATTGPGGYTF. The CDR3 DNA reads TGTGCCACTACCGGCCCCGGAGGCTACACCTTC.

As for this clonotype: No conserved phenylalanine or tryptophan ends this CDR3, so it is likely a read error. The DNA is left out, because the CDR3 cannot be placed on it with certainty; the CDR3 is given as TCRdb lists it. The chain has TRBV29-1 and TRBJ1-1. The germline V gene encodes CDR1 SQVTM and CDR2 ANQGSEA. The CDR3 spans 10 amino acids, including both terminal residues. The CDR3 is CSAEDSGIEI.

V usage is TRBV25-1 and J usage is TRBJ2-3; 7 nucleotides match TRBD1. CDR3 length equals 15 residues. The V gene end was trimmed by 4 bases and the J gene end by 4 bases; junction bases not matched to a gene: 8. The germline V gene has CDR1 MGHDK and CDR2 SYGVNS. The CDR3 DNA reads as TGTGCCAGCAGTGCGTGGTCAGGGGGACCAGATACGCAGTATTTT. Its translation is CASSAWSGGPDTQYF.

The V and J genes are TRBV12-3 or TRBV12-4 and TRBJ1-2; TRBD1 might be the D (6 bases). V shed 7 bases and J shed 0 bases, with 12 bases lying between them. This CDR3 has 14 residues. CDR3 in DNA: TGTGCCAGCACCGGGAGGGGGGCTAACTATGGCTACACCTTC. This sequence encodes CASTGRGANYGYTF.